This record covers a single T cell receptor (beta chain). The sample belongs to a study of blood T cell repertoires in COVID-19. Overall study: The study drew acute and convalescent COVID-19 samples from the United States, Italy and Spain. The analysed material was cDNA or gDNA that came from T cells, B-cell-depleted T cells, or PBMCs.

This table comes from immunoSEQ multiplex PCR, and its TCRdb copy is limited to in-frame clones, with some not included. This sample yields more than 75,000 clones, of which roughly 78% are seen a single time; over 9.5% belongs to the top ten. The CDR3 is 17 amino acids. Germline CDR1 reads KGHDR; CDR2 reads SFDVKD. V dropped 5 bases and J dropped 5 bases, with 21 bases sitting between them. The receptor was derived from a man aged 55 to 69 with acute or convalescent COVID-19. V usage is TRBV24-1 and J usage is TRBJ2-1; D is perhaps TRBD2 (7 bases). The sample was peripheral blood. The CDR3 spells CATSGGSGKGGNNEQFF. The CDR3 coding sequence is TGTGCCACCAGTGGCGGGAGCGGCAAAGGGGGAAACAATGAGCAGTTCTTC.